This T cell receptor (beta chain) was documented in a study of T cells expressing NK-cell markers. Study background: Sorted CD3+CD56+NKG2C+, CD3+CD56+NKG2C- and CD3+CD56-NKG2C+ T-cell subsets were beta-chain profiled. Sequenced donors, eight in total, included seven who were HCMV-seropositive and one who was seronegative.

The authors made TCR beta cDNA libraries by 5'RACE template switching. This switching added a universal primer site and UMIs. TCRdb re-called the 5' RACE reads and shows each CDR3 protein once, DNA omitted. In all, the sample yields just under 150,000 distinct CDR3 sequences. The CDR3 contains 15 residues. The germline CDR1 and CDR2 sequences are SGHRS and YFSETQ. The clonotype was recovered from a man between 18 and 29 years old in good health. The J gene is TRBJ2-1, the V gene TRBV5-1. Source material: blood T cells: a sorted CD56 or NKG2C T cell subset, CD4+ or CD8+ T cells, or bulk PBMC T cells (not recorded which). This chain's CDR3 is CASSLTGSSYNEQFF.